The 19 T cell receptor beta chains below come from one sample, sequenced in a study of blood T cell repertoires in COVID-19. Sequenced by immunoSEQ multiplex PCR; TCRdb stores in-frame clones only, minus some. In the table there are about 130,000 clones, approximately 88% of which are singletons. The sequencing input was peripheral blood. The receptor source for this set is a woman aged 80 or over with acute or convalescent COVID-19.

CDR3 nucleotides: TGTGCCAGCAGCTTAAATTCGGAGGGTGGCTATGGCTACACCTTC. Encoded protein: CASSLNSEGGYGYTF. The chain joins TRBV7-9 to TRBJ1-2, with D unclear. The CDR3 totals 15 residues. The V end lost 2 bases, the J end lost 4 bases, and 14 bases lay between the germline ends. CDR1 and CDR2 from the germline V gene are SEHNR and FQNEAQ (reference sequence).

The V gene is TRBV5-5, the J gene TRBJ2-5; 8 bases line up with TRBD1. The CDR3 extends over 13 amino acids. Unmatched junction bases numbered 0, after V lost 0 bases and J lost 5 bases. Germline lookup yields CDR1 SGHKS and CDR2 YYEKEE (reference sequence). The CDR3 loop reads CASSLGTGETQYF. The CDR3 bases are TGTGCCAGCAGCTTGGGGACAGGGGAGACCCAGTACTTC. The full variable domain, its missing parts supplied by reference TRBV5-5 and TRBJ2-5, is DAGVTQSPTHLIKTRGQQVTLRCSPISGHKSVSWYQQVLGQGPQFIFQYYEKEERGRGNFPDRFSARQFPNYSSELNVNALLLGDSALYLCASSLGTGETQYFGPGTRLLVL.

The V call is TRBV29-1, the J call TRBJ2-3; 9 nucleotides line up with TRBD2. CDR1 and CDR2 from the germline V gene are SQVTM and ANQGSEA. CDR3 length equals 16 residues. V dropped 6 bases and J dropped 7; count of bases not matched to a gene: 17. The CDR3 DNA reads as TGCAGCGTAGCCCCCGCTGCGGGAGGGCCGGGGAATACGCAGTATTTT. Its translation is CSVAPAAGGPGNTQYF.

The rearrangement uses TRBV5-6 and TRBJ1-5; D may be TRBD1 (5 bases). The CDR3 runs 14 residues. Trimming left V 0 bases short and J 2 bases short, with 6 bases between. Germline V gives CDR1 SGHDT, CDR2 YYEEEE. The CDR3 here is CASSLGQRNQPQHF. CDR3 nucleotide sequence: TGTGCCAGCAGCTTGGGACAGCGCAATCAGCCCCAGCATTTT.

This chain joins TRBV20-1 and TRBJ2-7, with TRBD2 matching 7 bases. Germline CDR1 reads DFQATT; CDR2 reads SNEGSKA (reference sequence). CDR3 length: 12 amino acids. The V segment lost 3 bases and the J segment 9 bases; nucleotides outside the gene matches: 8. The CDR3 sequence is CSASGLAVGQYF. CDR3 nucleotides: TGCAGTGCTAGTGGGCTAGCGGTTGGGCAGTACTTC.

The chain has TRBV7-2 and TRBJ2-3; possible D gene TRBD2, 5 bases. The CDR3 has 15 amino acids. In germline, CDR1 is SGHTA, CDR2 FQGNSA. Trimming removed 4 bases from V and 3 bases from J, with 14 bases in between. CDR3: CASSSRRTGTDTQYF. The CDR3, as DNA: TGTGCCAGCAGCTCTCGTCGTACGGGGACAGATACGCAGTATTTT.

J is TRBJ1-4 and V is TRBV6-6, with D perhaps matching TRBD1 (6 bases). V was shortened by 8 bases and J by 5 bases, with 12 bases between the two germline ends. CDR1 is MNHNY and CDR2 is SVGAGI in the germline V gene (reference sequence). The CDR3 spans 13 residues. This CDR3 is CASVGQPNEKLFF. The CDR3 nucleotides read TGTGCCAGCGTCGGACAGCCAAATGAAAAACTGTTTTTT.

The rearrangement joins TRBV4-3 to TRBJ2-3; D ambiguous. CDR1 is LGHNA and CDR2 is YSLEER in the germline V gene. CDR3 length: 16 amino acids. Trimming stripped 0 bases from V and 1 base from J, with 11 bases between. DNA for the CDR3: TGCGCCAGCAGCCAAGATCGGGTAAGAGGCACAGATACGCAGTATTTT. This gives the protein CASSQDRVRGTDTQYF.

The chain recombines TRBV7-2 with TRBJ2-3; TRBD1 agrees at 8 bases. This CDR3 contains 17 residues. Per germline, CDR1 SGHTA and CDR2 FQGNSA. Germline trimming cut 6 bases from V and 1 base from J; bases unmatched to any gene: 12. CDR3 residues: CASRKGQALLGTDTQYF. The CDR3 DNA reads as TGTGCCAGCAGGAAGGGACAGGCCCTTTTAGGCACAGATACGCAGTATTTT.

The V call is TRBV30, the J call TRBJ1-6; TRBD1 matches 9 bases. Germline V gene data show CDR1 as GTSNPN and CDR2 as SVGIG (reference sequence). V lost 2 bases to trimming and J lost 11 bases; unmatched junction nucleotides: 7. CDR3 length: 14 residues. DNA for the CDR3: TGTGCCTGGAGTACGGGACAGGGTTTTCCACCCCTCCACTTT. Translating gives CAWSTGQGFPPLHF.

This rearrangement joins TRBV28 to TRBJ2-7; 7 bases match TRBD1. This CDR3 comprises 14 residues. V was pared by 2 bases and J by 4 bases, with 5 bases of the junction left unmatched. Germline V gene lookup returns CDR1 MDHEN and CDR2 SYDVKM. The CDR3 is CASSLEGQQYEQYF. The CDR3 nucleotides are TGTGCCAGCAGTTTAGAGGGACAGCAATACGAGCAGTACTTC.

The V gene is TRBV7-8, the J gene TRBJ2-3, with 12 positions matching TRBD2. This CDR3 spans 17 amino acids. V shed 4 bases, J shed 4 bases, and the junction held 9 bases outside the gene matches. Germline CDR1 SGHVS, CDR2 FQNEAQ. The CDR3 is CASSSSGGAEVADTQYF. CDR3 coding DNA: TGTGCCAGCAGCTCTAGCGGGGGGGCCGAGGTCGCAGATACGCAGTATTTT.

The CDR3 here is CASSPAPGNYGYTF. For the CDR3, the DNA is TGTGCCAGCAGCCCGGCCCCCGGGAACTATGGCTACACCTTC. The gene calls are TRBV5-4 and TRBJ1-2; D uncertain. Trimming took 4 bases from V and 2 from J, leaving 12 bases between them. CDR1 and CDR2 (germline): SGHNT, YYREEE (reference sequence). The CDR3 is 14 amino acids.

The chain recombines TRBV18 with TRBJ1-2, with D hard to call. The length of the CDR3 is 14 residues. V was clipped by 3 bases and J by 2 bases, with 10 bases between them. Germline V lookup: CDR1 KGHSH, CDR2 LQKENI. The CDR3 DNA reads TGTGCCAGCTCACCGGGCCCAAGCAACTATGGCTACACCTTC. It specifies CASSPGPSNYGYTF.

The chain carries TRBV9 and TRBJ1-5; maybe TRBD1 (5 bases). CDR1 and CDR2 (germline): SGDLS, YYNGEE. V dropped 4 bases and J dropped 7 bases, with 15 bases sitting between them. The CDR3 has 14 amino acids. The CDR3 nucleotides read TGTGCCAGCAGCACCGACGGAGGGGCCCAGCCCCAGCATTTT. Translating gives CASSTDGGAQPQHF. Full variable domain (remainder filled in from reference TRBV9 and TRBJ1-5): DSGVTQTPKHLITATGQRVTLRCSPRSGDLSVYWYQQSLDQGLQFLIQYYNGEERAKGNILERFSAQQFPDLHSELNLSSLELGDSALYFCASSTDGGAQPQHFGDGTRLSIL.

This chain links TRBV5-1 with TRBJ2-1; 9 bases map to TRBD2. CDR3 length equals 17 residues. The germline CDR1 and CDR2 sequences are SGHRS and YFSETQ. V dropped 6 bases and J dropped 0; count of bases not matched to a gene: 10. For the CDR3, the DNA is TGCGCCAGCAAGAGTAGCGGGGGCCGTAGCTCCTACAATGAGCAGTTCTTC. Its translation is CASKSSGGRSSYNEQFF. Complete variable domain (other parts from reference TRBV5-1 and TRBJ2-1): KAGVTQTPRYLIKTRGQQVTLSCSPISGHRSVSWYQQTPGQGLQFLFEYFSETQRNKGNFPGRFSGRQFSNSRSEMNVSTLELGDSALYLCASKSSGGRSSYNEQFFGPGTRLTVL.

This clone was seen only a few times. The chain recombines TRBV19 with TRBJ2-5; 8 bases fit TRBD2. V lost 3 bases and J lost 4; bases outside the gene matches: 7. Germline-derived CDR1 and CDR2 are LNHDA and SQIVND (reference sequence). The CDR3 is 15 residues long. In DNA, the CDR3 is TGTGCCAGTAGTATTGGTTCGGGGGGGCGAGAGACCCAGTACTTC. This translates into CASSIGSGGRETQYF. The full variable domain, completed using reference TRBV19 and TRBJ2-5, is DGGITQSPKYLFRKEGQNVTLSCEQNLNHDAMYWYRQDPGQGLRLIYYSQIVNDFQKGDIAEGYSVSREKKESFPLTVTSAQKNPTAFYLCASSIGSGGRETQYFGPGTRLLVL.

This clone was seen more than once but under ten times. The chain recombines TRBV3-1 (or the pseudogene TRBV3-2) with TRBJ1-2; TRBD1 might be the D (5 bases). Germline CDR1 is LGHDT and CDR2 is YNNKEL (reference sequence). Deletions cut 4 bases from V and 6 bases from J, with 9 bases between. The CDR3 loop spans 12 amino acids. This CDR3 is CASSRGTDGYTF. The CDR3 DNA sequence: TGTGCCAGCAGCCGCGGGACGGATGGCTACACCTTC.

The CDR3 DNA reads as TGTGCCAGCAGCTTAGACTACAAAGGGGGATTGAACACTGAAGCTTTCTTT. Translated: CASSLDYKGGLNTEAFF. V is TRBV7-2 and J is TRBJ1-1; tentatively, D is TRBD1 (6 bases). CDR1 SGHTA and CDR2 FQGNSA come from the germline V gene. V dropped 1 base and J dropped 0 bases, with 15 bases sitting between them. The CDR3 extends over 17 amino acids.